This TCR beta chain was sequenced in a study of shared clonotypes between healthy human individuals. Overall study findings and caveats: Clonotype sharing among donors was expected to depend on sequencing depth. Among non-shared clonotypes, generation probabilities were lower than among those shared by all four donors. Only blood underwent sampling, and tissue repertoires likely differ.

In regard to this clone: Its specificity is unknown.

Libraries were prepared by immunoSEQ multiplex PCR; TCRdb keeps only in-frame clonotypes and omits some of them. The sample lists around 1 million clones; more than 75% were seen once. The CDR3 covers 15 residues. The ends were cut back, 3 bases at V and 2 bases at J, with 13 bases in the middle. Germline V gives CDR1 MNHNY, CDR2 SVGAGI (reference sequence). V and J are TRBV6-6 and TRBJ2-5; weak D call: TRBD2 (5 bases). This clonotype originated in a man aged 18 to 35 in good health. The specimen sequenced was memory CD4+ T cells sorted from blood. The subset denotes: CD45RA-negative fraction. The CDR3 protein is CASSYLSAGQETQYF. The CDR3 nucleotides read TGTGCCAGCAGTTATCTGAGCGCGGGTCAAGAGACCCAGTACTTC.